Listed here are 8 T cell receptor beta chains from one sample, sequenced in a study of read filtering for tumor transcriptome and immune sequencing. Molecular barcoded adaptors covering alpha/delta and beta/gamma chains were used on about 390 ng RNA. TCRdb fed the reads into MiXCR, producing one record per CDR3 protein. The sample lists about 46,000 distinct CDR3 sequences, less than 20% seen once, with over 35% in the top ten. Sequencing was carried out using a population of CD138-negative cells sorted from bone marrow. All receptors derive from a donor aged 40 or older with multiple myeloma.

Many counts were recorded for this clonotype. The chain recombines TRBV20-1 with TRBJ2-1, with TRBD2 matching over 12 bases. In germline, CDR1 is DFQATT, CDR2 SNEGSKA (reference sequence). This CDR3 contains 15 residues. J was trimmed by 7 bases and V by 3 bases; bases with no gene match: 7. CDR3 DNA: TGCAGTGCTAGCAAGGGACTAGCGGGCTTAAATGAGCAGTTCTTC. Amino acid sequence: CSASKGLAGLNEQFF.

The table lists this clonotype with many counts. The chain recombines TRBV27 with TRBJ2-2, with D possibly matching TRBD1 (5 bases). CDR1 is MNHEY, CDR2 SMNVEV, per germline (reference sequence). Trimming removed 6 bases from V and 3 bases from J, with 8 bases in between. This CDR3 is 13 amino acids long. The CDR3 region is CASRQGYTGELFF. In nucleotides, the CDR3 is TGTGCCAGCAGGCAGGGTTACACCGGGGAGCTGTTTTTT.

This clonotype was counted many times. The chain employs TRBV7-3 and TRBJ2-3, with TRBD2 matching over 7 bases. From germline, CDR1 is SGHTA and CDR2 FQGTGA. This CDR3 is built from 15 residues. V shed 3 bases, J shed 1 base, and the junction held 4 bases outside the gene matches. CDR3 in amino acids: CASSFRAGGTDTQYF. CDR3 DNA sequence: TGTGCCAGCAGCTTTCGCGCGGGGGGCACAGATACGCAGTATTTT.

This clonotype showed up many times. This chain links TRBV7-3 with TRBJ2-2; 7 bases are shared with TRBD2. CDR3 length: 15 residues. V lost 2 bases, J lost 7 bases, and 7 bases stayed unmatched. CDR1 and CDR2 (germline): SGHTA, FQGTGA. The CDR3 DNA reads TGTGCCAGCAGCTTATGGGCTAGCGGAATCGGGGAGCTGTTTTTT. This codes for CASSLWASGIGELFF.

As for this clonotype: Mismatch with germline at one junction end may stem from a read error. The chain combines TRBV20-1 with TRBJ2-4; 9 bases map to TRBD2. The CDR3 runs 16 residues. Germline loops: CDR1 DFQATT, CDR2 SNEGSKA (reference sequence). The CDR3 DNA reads TGCAGTGCTGGAGATGAAGTAGCGGGAGTAAAGGGCATTCAGTGCTTC. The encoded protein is CSAGDEVAGVKGIQCF.

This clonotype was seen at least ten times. The CDR3 DNA sequence: TGTGCCAGCAGCTTAGATCACGTGATGAACACTGAAGCTTTCTTT. Its protein is CASSLDHVMNTEAFF. The J gene is TRBJ1-1, the V gene TRBV11-3, with D hard to call. V was shortened by 0 bases and J by 0 bases, with 8 bases between the two germline ends. Germline V gene data show CDR1 as SGHNT and CDR2 as YENEEA. The CDR3 consists of 15 residues.

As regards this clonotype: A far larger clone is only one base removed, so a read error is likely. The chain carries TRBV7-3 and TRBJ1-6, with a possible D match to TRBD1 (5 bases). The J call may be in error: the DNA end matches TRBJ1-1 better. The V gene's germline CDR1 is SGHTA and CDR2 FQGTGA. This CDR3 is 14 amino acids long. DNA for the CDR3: TGTGCCAGCAGCATGCACGGGCAGGACACTGGAGCTTTCTTT. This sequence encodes CASSMHGQDTGAFF.

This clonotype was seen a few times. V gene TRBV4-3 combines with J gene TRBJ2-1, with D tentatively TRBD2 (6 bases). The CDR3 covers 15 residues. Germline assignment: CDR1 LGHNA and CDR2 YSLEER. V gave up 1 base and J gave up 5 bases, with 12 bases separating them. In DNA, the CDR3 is TGCGCCAGCAGCCAAGTTCGGGGGAGTCACAATGAGCAGTTCTTC. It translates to CASSQVRGSHNEQFF.